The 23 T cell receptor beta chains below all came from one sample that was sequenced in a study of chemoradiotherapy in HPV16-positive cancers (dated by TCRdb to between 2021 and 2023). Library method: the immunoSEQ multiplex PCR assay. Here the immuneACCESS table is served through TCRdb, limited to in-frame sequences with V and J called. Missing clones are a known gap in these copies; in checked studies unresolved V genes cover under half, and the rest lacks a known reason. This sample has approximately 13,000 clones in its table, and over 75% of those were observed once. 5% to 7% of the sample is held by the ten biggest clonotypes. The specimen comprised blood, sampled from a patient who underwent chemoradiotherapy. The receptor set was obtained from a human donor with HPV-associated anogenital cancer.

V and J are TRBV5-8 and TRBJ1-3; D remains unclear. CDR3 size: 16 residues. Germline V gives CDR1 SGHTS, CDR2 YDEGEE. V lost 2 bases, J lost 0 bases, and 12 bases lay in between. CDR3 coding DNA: TGTGCCAGCAGCTTTAGCAAAGGACCCTCTGGAAACACCATATATTTT. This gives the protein CASSFSKGPSGNTIYF.

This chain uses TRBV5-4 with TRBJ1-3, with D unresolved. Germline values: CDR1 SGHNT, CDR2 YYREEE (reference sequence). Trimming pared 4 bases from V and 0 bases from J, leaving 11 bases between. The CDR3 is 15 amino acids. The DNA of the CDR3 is TGTGCCAGCAGCGATAGACGGAGCTCTGGAAACACCATATATTTT. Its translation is CASSDRRSSGNTIYF.

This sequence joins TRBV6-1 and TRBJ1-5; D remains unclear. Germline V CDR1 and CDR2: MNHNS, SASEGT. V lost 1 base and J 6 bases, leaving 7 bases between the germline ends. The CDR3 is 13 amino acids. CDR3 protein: CASSEVRAQPQHF. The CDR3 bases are TGTGCCAGCAGTGAAGTTAGAGCTCAGCCCCAGCATTTT.

In nucleotides, the CDR3 is TGTGCCAGCAGCGTAGTGTCCGGCTTCTGTGAAGCTTTCTTT. Its protein product is CASSVVSGFCEAFF. The gene calls are TRBV9 and TRBJ1-1; no reliable D call. V was cut by 0 bases and J by 7 bases, with 13 bases left in between. Looked up from germline, CDR1 is SGDLS and CDR2 is YYNGEE. The CDR3 has 14 residues.

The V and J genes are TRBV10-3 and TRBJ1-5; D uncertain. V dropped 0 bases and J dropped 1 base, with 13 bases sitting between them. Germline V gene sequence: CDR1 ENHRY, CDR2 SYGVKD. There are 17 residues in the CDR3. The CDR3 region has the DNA TGTGCCATCAGTGAGTCGGCAGGCACAGTAAGCAATCAGCCCCAGCATTTT. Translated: CAISESAGTVSNQPQHF.

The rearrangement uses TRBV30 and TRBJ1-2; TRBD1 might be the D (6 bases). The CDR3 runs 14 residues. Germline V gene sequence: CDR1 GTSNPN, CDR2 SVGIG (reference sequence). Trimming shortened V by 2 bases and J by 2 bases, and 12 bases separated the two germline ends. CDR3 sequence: CAWSTGQSNYGYTF. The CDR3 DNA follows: TGTGCCTGGAGTACAGGACAGTCGAACTATGGCTACACCTTC.

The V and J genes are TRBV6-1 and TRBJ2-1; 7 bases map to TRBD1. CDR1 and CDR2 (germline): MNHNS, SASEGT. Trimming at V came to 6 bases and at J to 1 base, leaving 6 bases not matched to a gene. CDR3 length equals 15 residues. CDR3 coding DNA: TGTGCCAGCAGACCAGACAGGGCTTCCTACAATGAGCAGTTCTTC. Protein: CASRPDRASYNEQFF.

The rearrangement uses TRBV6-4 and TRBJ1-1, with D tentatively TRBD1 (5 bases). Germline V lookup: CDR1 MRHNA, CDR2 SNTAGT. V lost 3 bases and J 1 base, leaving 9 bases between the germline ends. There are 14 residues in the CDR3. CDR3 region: CASSEGGRNTEAFF. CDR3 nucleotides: TGTGCCAGCAGTGAGGGGGGGAGGAACACTGAAGCTTTCTTT.

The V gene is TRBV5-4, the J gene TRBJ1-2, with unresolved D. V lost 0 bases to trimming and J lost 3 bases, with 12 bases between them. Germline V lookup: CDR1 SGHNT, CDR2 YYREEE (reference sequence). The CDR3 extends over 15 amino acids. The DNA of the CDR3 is TGTGCCAGCAGCTTGGGTGCGGGTGTCGACTATGGCTACACCTTC. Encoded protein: CASSLGAGVDYGYTF. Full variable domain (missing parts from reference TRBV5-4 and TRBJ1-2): ETGVTQSPTHLIKTRGQQVTLRCSSQSGHNTVSWYQQALGQGPQFIFQYYREEENGRGNFPPRFSGLQFPNYSSELNVNALELDDSALYLCASSLGAGVDYGYTFGSGTRLTVV.

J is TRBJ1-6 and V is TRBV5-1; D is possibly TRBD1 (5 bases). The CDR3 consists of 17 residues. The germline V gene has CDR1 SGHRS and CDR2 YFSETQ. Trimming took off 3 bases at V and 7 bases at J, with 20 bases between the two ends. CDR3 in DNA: TGCGCCAGCAGCTACACGGAGAGGGACCAAGGAAATTCACCCCTCCACTTT. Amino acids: CASSYTERDQGNSPLHF.

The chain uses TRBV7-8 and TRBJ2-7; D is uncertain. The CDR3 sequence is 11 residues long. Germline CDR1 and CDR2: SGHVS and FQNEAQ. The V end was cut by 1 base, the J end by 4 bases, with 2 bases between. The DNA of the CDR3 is TGTGCCAGCAGCTTAGAATACGAGCAGTACTTC. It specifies CASSLEYEQYF.

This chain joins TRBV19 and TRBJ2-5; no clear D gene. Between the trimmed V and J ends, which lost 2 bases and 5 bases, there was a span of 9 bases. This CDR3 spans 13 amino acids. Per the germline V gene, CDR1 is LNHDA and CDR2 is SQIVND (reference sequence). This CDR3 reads CASSIQLEETQYF. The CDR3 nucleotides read TGTGCCAGTAGTATACAGCTCGAGGAGACCCAGTACTTC.

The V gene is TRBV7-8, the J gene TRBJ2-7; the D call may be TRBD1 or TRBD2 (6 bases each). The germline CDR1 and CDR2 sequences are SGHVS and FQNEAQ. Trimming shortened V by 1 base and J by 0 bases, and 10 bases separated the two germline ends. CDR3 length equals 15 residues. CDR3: CASSLVRGPSYEQYF. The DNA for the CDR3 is TGTGCCAGCAGCTTAGTTCGGGGGCCCTCCTACGAGCAGTACTTC. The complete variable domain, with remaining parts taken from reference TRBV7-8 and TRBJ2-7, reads GAGVSQSPRYKVAKRGQDVALRCDPISGHVSLFWYQQALGQGPEFLTYFQNEAQLDKSGLPSDRFFAERPEGSVSTLKIQRTQQEDSAVYLCASSLVRGPSYEQYFGPGTRLTVT.

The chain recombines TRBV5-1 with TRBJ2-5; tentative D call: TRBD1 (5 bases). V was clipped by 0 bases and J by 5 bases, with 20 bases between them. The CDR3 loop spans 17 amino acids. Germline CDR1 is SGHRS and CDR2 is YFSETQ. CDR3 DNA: TGCGCCAGCAGCTTGGCGAAGGGGAATCGACTTGTGGAGACCCAGTACTTC. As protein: CASSLAKGNRLVETQYF.

CDR3 nucleotide sequence: TGTGCCAGTAGTTTCGGCCCGGCGGGAGAGACCCAGTACTTC. It specifies CASSFGPAGETQYF. V usage is TRBV19 and J usage is TRBJ2-5; D may be TRBD2 (5 bases). V shed 5 bases and J shed 4 bases, with 14 bases lying between them. The CDR3 runs 14 residues. CDR1 is LNHDA and CDR2 is SQIVND in the germline V gene (reference sequence).

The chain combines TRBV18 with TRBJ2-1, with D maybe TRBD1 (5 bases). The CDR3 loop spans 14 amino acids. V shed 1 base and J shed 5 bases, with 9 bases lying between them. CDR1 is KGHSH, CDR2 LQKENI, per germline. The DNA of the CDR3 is TGTGCCAGCTCACCACTTTCAGGGCACAATGAGCAGTTCTTC. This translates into CASSPLSGHNEQFF.

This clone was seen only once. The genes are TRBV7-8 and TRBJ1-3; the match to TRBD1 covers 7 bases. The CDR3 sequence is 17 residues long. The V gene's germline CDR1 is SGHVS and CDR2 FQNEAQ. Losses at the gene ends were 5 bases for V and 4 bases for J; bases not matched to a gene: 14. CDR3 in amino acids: CASSQIPRQGSGNTIYF. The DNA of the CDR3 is TGTGCCAGCAGCCAAATACCCAGACAGGGTTCCGGAAACACCATATATTTT.

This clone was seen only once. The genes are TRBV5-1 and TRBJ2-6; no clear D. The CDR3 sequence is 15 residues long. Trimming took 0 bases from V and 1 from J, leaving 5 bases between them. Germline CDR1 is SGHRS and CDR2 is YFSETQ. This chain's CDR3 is CASSLDGSGANVLTF. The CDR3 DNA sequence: TGCGCCAGCAGCTTGGACGGTTCTGGGGCCAACGTCCTGACTTTC.

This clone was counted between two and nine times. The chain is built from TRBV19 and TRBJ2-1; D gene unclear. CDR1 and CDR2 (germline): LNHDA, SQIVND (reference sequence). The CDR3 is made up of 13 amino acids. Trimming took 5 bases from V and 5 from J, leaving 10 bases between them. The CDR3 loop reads CASSRILDNEQFF. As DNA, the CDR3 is TGTGCCAGTAGTCGGATCCTCGACAATGAGCAGTTCTTC. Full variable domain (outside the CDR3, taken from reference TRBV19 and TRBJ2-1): DGGITQSPKYLFRKEGQNVTLSCEQNLNHDAMYWYRQDPGQGLRLIYYSQIVNDFQKGDIAEGYSVSREKKESFPLTVTSAQKNPTAFYLCASSRILDNEQFFGPGTRLTVL.

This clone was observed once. DNA for the CDR3: TGTGCCAGTAGTATAGTCGCTATTAACACCGGGGAGCTGTTTTTT. It specifies CASSIVAINTGELFF. The V gene is TRBV19, the J gene TRBJ2-2; D is unclear. The ends were cut back, 1 base at V and 2 bases at J, with 8 bases in the middle. Germline loops: CDR1 LNHDA, CDR2 SQIVND (reference sequence). CDR3 length: 15 residues.

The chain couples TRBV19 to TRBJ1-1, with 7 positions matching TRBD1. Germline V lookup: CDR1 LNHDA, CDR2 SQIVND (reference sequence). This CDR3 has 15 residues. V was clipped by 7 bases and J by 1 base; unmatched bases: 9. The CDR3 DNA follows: TGTGCCAGTACATCTTCGGGACAGTGGAACACTGAAGCTTTCTTT. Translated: CASTSSGQWNTEAFF. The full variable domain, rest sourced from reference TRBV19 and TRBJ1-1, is DGGITQSPKYLFRKEGQNVTLSCEQNLNHDAMYWYRQDPGQGLRLIYYSQIVNDFQKGDIAEGYSVSREKKESFPLTVTSAQKNPTAFYLCASTSSGQWNTEAFFGQGTRLTVV.

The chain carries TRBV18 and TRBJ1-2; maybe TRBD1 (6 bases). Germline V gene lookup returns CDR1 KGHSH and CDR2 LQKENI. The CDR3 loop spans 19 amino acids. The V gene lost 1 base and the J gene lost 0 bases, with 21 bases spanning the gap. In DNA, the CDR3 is TGTGCCAGCTCACCACTTGTATCGATTGGGGACATCTCTAACTATGGCTACACCTTC. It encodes CASSPLVSIGDISNYGYTF. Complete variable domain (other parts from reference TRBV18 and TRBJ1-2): NAGVMQNPRHLVRRRGQEARLRCSPMKGHSHVYWYRQLPEEGLKFMVYLQKENIIDESGMPKERFSAEFPKEGPSILRIQQVVRGDSAAYFCASSPLVSIGDISNYGYTFGSGTRLTVV.

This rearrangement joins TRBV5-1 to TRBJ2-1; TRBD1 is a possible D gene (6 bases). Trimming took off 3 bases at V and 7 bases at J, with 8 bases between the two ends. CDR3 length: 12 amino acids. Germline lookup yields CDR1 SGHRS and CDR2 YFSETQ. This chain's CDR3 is CASSYGTNEQFF. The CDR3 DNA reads TGCGCCAGCAGCTACGGGACAAATGAGCAGTTCTTC. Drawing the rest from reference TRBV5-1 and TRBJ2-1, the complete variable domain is KAGVTQTPRYLIKTRGQQVTLSCSPISGHRSVSWYQQTPGQGLQFLFEYFSETQRNKGNFPGRFSGRQFSNSRSEMNVSTLELGDSALYLCASSYGTNEQFFGPGTRLTVL.